The 11 T cell receptor beta chains reported below all come from one sample, sequenced in a study of cytomegalovirus exposure and HLA in healthy donors (dated by TCRdb to the late 2010s). Libraries were prepared through the immunoSEQ multiplex PCR assay. For the multiplex PCR, a mixture combining 60 forward primers for TCR Vbeta segments and 13 reverse primers for TCR Jbeta segments was used. Here the immuneACCESS table is served through TCRdb, limited to in-frame sequences with V and J called. Missing clones are a known gap in these copies; in checked studies unresolved V genes cover under half, and the rest lacks a known reason. This sample gives about 96,000 clones in total; roughly three quarters of them show up just once. Clones ranked in the top ten supply approximately 3% of the sample. The sample was PBMCs. Source of these receptors: a man between 25 and 39 years old in good health and CMV-seronegative.

CDR3 region: CASSIRNLHYGYTF. The CDR3 DNA follows: TGTGCCAGTAGTATTAGAAACCTCCACTATGGCTACACCTTC. The chain carries TRBV19 and TRBJ1-2; no reliable D call. Trimming took 3 bases from V and 3 from J, leaving 11 bases between them. CDR3 length: 14 amino acids. Germline V gene data show CDR1 as LNHDA and CDR2 as SQIVND (reference sequence).

The CDR3 region is CASSYEGGSLIGEQYF. The DNA of the CDR3 is TGTGCCAGCAGTTACGAGGGAGGCTCCCTGATCGGCGAGCAGTACTTC. The chain is built from TRBV6-5 and TRBJ2-7, with D possibly TRBD2 on 6 matching bases. The CDR3 length is 16 residues. The V end lost 2 bases, the J end lost 6 bases, and 20 bases lay between the germline ends. CDR1 and CDR2 (germline): MNHEY, SVGAGI.

The DNA for the CDR3 is TGTGCCAGCAGCGCCCGACAGGGGACAACAGATACGCAGTATTTT. Protein sequence: CASSARQGTTDTQYF. The V and J genes are TRBV7-3 and TRBJ2-3, with 8 positions matching TRBD1. CDR1 is SGHTA, CDR2 FQGTGA, per germline. V lost 5 bases to trimming and J lost 3 bases; unmatched junction nucleotides: 7. This CDR3 spans 15 amino acids.

Written as DNA, the CDR3 is TGTGCCAGCAGTGAGCAGGGGGCGACAGATACGCAGTATTTT. This sequence encodes CASSEQGATDTQYF. The V and J genes are TRBV6-1 and TRBJ2-3, with 8 bases matching TRBD1. Germline assignment: CDR1 MNHNS and CDR2 SASEGT. Trimming removed 3 bases from V and 3 bases from J; junction bases left unmatched: 2. CDR3 length: 14 amino acids.

The chain is built from TRBV10-2 and TRBJ1-2; 7 nucleotides line up with TRBD1. The CDR3 extends over 14 amino acids. Germline V gene data show CDR1 as WSHSY and CDR2 as SAAADI. V trimming: 2 bases; J trimming: 7 bases; junction bases outside the gene matches: 7. The DNA for the CDR3 is TGCGCCAGCAGTGAGGGACAGGCAAGGGGTGGCTACACCTTC. It codes for CASSEGQARGGYTF.

This clone was detected only a few times. Here the CDR3 DNA reads TGCGCCAGCAGCCCTGGTATAGGGGCGGAGGGCTACACCTTC. Protein: CASSPGIGAEGYTF. The J gene is TRBJ1-2, the V gene TRBV5-1, with D possibly TRBD1 on 5 matching bases. In germline, CDR1 is SGHRS, CDR2 YFSETQ. CDR3 size: 14 residues. Trimming pared 4 bases from V and 8 bases from J, leaving 18 bases between. Using reference TRBV5-1 and TRBJ1-2 for the parts outside the CDR3, the full variable domain is KAGVTQTPRYLIKTRGQQVTLSCSPISGHRSVSWYQQTPGQGLQFLFEYFSETQRNKGNFPGRFSGRQFSNSRSEMNVSTLELGDSALYLCASSPGIGAEGYTFGSGTRLTVV.

J is TRBJ2-3 and V is TRBV27, with D perhaps TRBD1 (5 bases). V lost 0 bases and J lost 0, with 10 bases in between. Germline lookup yields CDR1 MNHEY and CDR2 SMNVEV (reference sequence). The CDR3 is 16 amino acids. This CDR3 is CASSLSARASTDTQYF. CDR3 coding DNA: TGTGCCAGCAGTTTATCAGCCAGGGCCAGCACAGATACGCAGTATTTT.

In this sample, this clone turned up a few times. This rearrangement joins TRBV6-5 to TRBJ1-1; 7 positions match TRBD1. The germline V gene has CDR1 MNHEY and CDR2 SVGAGI. J lost 6 bases, V lost 6 bases, and 10 bases had no gene match. The length of the CDR3 is 14 residues. The CDR3 DNA reads TGTGCCAGCAGATTTGACAGGGTAGTATCTGAAGCTTTCTTT. Residues: CASRFDRVVSEAFF.

The chain couples TRBV7-3 to TRBJ2-1; TRBD2 matches 9 bases. This CDR3 has 15 amino acids. CDR1 is SGHTA, CDR2 FQGTGA, per germline. The junction had 7 bases not matched to a gene; V was cut back by 2 bases and J by 8 bases. The CDR3, as DNA: TGTGCCAGCAGCTTACGTAGCGGGGGATGGGATGAGCAGTTCTTC. Protein: CASSLRSGGWDEQFF.

This chain's CDR3 is CASSYSPEEGTEAFF. CDR3 DNA sequence: TGTGCCAGCAGTTACTCACCGGAGGAGGGCACTGAAGCTTTCTTT. This rearrangement joins TRBV6-5 to TRBJ1-1, with D uncertain. The CDR3 extends over 15 amino acids. CDR1 and CDR2 from the germline V gene are MNHEY and SVGAGI. Trimming left V 0 bases short and J 4 bases short, with 12 bases between.

A single count supports this clone. The chain is built from TRBV7-9 and TRBJ2-7, with a tentative D call TRBD1 (6 bases). This CDR3 comprises 16 residues. In germline, CDR1 is SEHNR, CDR2 FQNEAQ (reference sequence). The V end was cut by 5 bases, the J end by 2 bases, with 19 bases between. The CDR3 here is CASSSLAGTKTYEQYF. The CDR3 DNA reads as TGTGCCAGCAGCAGCTTAGCCGGGACAAAGACCTACGAGCAGTACTTC.